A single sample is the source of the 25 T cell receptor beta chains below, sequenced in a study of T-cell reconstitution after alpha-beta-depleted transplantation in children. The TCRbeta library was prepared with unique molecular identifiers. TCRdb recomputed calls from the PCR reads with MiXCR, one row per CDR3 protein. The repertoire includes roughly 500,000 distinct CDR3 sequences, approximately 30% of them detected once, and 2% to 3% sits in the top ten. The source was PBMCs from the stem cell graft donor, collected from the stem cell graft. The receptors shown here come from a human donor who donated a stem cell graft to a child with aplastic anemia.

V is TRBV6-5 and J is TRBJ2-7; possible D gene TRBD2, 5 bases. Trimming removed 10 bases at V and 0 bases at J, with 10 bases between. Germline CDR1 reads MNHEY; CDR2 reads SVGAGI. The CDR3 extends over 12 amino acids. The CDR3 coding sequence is TGTGCCACCAAGCGGTTCTCCTACGAGCAGTACTTC. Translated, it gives CATKRFSYEQYF.

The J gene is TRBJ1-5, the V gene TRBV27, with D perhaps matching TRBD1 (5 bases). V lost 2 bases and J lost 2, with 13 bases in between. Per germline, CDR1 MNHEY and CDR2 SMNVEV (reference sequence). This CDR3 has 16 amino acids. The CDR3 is CASSLIGDRGNQPQHF. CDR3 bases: TGTGCCAGCAGTTTAATAGGGGATCGGGGCAATCAGCCCCAGCATTTT.

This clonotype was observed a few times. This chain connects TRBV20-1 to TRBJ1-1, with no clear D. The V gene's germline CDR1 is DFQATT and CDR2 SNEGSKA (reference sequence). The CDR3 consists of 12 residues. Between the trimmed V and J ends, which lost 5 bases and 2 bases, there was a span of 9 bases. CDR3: CSAAPINTEAFF. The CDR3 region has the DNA TGCAGTGCTGCCCCAATTAACACTGAAGCTTTCTTT.

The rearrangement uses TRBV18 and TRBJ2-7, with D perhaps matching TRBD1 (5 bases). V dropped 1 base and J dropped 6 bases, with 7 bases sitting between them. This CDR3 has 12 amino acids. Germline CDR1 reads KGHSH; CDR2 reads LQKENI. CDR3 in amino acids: CASSPQGFEQYV. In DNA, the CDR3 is TGTGCCAGCTCACCACAGGGGTTCGAGCAGTACGTC.

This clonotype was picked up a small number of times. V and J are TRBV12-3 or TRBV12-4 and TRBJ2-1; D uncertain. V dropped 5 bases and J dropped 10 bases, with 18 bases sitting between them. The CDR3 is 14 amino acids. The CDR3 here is CASSVTRSSVEQFF. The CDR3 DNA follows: TGTGCCAGCAGTGTTACCCGTTCAAGCGTCGAGCAGTTCTTC.

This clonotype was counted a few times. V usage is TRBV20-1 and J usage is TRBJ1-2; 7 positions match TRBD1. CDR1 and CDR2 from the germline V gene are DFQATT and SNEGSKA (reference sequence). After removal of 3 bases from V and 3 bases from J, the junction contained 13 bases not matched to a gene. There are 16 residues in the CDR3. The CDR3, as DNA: TGCAGTGCTAGGGGCTACCGACAGGGCCCCGACTATGGCTACACCTTC. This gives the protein CSARGYRQGPDYGYTF.

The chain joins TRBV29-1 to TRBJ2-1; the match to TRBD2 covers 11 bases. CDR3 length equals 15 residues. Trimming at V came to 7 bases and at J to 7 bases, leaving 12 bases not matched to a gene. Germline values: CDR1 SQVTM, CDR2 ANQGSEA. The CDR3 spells CSATELAGGGNEQFF. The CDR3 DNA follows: TGCAGCGCAACGGAGCTAGCGGGAGGTGGGAATGAGCAGTTCTTC.

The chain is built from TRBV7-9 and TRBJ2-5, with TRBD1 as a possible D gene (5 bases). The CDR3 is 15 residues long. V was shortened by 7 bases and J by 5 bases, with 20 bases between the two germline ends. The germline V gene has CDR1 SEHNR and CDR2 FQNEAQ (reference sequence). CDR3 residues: CASTPSSRVGETQYF. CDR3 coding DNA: TGTGCCAGCACCCCGTCGAGCAGGGTGGGGGAGACCCAGTACTTC.

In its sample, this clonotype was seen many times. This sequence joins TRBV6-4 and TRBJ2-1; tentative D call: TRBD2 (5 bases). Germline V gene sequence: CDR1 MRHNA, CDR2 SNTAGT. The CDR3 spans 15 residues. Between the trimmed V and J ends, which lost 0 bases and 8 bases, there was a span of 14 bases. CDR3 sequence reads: CASSDSKSAGDEQFF. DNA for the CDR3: TGTGCCAGCAGTGACTCGAAATCCGCCGGGGATGAGCAGTTCTTC.

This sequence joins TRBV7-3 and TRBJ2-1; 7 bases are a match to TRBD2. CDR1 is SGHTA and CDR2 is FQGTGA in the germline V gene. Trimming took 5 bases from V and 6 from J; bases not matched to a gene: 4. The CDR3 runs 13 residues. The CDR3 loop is CASSTTSSNEQFF. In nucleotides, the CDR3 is TGTGCCAGCAGCACGACTAGCAGCAATGAGCAGTTCTTC.

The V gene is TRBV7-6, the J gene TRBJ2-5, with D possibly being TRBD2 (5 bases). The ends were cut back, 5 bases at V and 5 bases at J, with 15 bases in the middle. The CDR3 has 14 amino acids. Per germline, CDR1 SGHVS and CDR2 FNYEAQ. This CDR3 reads CASSLSRTGETQYF. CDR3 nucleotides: TGTGCCAGCAGCCTATCCCGGACGGGGGAGACCCAGTACTTC.

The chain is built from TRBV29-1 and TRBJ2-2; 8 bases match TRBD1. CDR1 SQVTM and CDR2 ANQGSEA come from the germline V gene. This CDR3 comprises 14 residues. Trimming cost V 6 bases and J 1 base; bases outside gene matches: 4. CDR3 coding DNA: TGCAGCGTAGACGGACAGGGGAACACCGGGGAGCTGTTTTTT. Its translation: CSVDGQGNTGELFF.

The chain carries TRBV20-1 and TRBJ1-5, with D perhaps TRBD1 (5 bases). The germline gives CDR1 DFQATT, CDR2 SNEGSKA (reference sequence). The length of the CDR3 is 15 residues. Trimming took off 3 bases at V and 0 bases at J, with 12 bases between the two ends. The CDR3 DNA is TGCAGTGCTAGTCCGGGGGATGTTAGCAATCAGCCCCAGCATTTT. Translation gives CSASPGDVSNQPQHF.

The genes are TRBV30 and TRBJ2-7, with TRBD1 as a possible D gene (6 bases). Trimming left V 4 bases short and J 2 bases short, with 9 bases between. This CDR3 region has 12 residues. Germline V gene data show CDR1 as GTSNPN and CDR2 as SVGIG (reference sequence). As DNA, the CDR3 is TGTGCCTGGACAGGGGAGCCCTACGAGCAGTACTTC. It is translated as CAWTGEPYEQYF.

CDR3 sequence: CAWLRQGHRDTIYF. As DNA, the CDR3 is TGTGCCTGGCTAAGACAGGGCCATAGGGACACCATATATTTT. The J gene is TRBJ1-3, the V gene TRBV30; 7 bases are a match to TRBD1. The germline V gene encodes CDR1 GTSNPN and CDR2 SVGIG (reference sequence). V was clipped by 5 bases and J by 8 bases; unmatched bases: 12. This CDR3 spans 14 amino acids.

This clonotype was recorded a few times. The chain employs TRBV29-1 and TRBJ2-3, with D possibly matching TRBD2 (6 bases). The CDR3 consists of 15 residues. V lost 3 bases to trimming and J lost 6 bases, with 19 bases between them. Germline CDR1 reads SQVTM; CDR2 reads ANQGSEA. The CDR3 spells CSVEKGWRGGDTQYF. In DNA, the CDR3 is TGCAGCGTTGAGAAGGGGTGGAGGGGCGGGGATACGCAGTATTTT.

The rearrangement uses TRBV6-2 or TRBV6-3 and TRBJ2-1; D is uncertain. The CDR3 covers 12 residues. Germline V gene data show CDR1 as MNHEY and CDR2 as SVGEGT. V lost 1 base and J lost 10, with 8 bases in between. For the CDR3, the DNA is TGTGCCAGCAGTTACTTAGATCGGGAGCAGTTCTTC. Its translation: CASSYLDREQFF.

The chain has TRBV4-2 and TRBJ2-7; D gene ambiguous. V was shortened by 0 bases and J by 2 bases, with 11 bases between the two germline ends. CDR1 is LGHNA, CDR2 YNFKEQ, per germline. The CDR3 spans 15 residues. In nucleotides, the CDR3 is TGTGCCAGCAGCCAAGACTTCCAGATAACCTACGAGCAGTACTTC. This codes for CASSQDFQITYEQYF.

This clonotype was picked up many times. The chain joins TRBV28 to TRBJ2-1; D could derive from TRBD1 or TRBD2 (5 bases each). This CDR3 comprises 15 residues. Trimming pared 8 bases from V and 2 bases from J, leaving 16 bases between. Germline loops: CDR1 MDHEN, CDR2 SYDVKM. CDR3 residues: CASASGTTTYNEQFF. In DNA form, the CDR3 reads TGTGCCAGCGCGTCCGGGACCACAACCTACAATGAGCAGTTCTTC.

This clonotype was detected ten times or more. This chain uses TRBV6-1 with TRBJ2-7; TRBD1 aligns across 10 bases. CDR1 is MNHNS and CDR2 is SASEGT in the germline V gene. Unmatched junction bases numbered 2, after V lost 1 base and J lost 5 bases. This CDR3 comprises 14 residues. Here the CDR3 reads CASSEGTGGDEQYF. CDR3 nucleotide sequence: TGTGCCAGCAGTGAAGGGACAGGGGGTGACGAGCAGTACTTC.

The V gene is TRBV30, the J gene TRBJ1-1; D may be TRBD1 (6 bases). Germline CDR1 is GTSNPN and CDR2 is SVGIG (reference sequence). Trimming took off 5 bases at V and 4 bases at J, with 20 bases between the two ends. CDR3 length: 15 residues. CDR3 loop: CAWEQTGIRGTEAFF. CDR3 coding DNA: TGTGCCTGGGAACAAACAGGGATTCGCGGCACTGAAGCTTTCTTT.

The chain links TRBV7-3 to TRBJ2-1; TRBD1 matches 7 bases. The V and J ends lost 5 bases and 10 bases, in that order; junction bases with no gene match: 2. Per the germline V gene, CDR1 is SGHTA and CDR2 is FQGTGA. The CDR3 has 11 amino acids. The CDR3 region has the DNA TGTGCCAGCAGCCTGGACAGGGAGCAGTTCTTC. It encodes CASSLDREQFF.

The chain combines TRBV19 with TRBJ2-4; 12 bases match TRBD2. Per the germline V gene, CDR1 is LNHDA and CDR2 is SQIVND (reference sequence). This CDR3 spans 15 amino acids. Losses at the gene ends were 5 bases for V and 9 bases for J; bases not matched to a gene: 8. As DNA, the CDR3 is TGTGCCAGTAGTTTCCGACTAGCGGGAGAAGGCATTCAGTACTTC. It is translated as CASSFRLAGEGIQYF.

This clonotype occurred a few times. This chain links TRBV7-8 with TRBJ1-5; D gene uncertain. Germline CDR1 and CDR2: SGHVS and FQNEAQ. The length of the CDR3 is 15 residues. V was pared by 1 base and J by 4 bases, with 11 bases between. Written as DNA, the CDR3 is TGTGCCAGCAGCTTAGAGAAGAGTAAAAATCAGCCCCAGCATTTT. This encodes CASSLEKSKNQPQHF. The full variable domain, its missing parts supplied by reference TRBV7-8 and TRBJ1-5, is GAGVSQSPRYKVAKRGQDVALRCDPISGHVSLFWYQQALGQGPEFLTYFQNEAQLDKSGLPSDRFFAERPEGSVSTLKIQRTQQEDSAVYLCASSLEKSKNQPQHFGDGTRLSIL.

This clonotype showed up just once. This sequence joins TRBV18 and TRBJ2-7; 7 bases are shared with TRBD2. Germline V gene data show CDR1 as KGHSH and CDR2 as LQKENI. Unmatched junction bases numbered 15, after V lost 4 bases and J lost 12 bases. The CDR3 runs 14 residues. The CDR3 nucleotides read TGTGCCAGCTCACTTACCATGGATGGGGGGACTATGTACTTC. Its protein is CASSLTMDGGTMYF. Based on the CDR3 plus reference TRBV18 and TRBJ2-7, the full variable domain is NAGVMQNPRHLVRRRGQEARLRCSPMKGHSHVYWYRQLPEEGLKFMVYLQKENIIDESGMPKERFSAEFPKEGPSILRIQQVVRGDSAAYFCASSLTMDGGTMYFGPGTRLTVT.